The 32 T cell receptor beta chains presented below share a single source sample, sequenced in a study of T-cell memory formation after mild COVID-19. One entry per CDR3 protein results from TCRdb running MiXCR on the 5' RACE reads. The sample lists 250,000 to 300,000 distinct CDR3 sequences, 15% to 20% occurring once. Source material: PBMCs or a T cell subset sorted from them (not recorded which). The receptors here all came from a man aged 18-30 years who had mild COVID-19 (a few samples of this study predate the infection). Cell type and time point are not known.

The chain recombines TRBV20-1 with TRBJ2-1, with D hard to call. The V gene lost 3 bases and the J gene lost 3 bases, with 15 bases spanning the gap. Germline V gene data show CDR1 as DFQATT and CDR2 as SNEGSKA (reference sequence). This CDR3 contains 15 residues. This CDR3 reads CSASTGPLLYNEQFF. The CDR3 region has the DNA TGCAGTGCTAGCACCGGGCCCCTCCTCTACAATGAGCAGTTCTTC.

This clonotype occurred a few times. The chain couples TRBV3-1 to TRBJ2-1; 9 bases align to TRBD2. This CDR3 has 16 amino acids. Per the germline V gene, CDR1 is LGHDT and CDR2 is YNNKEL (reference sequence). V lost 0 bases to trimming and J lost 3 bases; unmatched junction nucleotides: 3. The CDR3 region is CASSQEERGDYNEQFF. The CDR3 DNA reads TGTGCCAGCAGCCAAGAAGAGCGGGGGGACTACAATGAGCAGTTCTTC.

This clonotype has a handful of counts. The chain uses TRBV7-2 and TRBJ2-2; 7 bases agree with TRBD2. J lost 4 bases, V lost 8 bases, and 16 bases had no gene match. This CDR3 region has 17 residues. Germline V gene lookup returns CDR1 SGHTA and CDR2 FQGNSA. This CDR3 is CASDPRRAGVGTGELFF. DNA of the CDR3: TGTGCCAGCGACCCACGTAGGGCGGGGGTAGGCACCGGGGAGCTGTTTTTT.

CDR3 protein: CASSYSMGGNQPQHF. The CDR3 nucleotides read TGTGCCAGCAGTTACTCGATGGGGGGAAACCAGCCCCAGCATTTT. The chain employs TRBV6-6 and TRBJ1-5, with TRBD1 as a possible D gene (5 bases). V lost 0 bases and J lost 7, with 13 bases in between. Germline-derived CDR1 and CDR2 are MNHNY and SVGAGI (reference sequence). The CDR3 consists of 15 residues.

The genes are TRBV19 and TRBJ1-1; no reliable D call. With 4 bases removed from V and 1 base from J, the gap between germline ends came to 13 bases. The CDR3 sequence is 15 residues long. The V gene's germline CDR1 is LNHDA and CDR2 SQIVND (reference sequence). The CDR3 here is CASSTLRPENTEAFF. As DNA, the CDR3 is TGTGCCAGTAGTACCCTACGACCTGAGAACACTGAAGCTTTCTTT.

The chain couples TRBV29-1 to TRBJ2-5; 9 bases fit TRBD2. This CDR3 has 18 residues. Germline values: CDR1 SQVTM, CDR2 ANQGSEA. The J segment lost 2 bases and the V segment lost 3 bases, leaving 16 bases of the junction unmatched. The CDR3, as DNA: TGCAGCGTTGATAACCTCCCCTGGCTAGCGGGGCAACAAGAGACCCAGTACTTC. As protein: CSVDNLPWLAGQQETQYF.

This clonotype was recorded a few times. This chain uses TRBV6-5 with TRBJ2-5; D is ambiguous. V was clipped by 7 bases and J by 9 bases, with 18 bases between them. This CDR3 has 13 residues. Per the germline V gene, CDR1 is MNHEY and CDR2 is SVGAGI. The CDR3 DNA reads TGTGCCAGCACCACAGATAAGTTGTCGCCCCAGTACTTC. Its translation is CASTTDKLSPQYF.

CDR3 sequence: CASSREGGGTGELFF. The CDR3 region has the DNA TGCGCCAGCAGCCGAGAGGGGGGGGGTACCGGGGAGCTGTTTTTT. This chain connects TRBV4-1 to TRBJ2-2, with a weak D call TRBD2 (7 bases). Trimming removed 4 bases from V and 5 bases from J, with 14 bases in between. The CDR3 extends over 15 amino acids. Germline assignment: CDR1 MGHRA and CDR2 YSYEKL.

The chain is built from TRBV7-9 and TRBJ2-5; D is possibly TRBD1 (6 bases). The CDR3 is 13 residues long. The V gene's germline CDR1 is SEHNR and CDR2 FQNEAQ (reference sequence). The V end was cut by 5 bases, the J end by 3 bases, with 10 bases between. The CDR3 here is CASSADSEETQYF. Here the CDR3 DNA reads TGTGCCAGCAGCGCGGACAGCGAAGAGACCCAGTACTTC.

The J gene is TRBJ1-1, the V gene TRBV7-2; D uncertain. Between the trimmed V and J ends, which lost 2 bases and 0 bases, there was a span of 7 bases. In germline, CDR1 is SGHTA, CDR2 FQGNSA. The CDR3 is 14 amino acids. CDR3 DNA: TGTGCCAGCAGCTTATGGGTTATGAACACTGAAGCTTTCTTT. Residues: CASSLWVMNTEAFF.

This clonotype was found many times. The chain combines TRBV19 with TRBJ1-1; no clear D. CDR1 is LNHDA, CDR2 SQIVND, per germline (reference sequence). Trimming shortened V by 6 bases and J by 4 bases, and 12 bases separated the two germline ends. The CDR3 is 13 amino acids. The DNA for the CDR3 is TGTGCCAGTAGCCAACAAGTCGGCACTGAAGCTTTCTTT. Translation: CASSQQVGTEAFF.

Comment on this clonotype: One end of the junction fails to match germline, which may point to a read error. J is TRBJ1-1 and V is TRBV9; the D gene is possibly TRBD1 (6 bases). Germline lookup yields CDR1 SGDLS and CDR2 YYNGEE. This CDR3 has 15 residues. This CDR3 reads CASSVVPGGVTEAFF. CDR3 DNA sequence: TGTGCAAGCAGCGTAGTGCCCGGGGGCGTCACTGAAGCTTTCTTT.

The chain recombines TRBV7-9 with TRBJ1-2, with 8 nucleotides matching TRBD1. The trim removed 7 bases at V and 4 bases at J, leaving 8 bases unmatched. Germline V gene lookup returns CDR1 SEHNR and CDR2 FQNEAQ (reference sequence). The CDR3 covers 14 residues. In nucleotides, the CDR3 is TGTGCCAGCACCGGACAGGGAGTTTCCTATGGCTACACCTTC. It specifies CASTGQGVSYGYTF.

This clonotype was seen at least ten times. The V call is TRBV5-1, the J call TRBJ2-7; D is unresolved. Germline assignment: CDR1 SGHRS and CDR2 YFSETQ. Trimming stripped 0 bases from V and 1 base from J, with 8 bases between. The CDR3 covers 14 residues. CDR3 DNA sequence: TGCGCCAGCAGCTTGGCGCTGGGATCCTACGAGCAGTACTTC. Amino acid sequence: CASSLALGSYEQYF.

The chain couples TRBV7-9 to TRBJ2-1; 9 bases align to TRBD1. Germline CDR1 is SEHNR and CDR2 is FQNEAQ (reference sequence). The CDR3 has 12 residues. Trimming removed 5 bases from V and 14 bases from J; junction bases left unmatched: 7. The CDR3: CASSPSGTGKFF. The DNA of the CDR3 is TGTGCCAGCAGCCCGAGCGGGACAGGGAAGTTCTTC.

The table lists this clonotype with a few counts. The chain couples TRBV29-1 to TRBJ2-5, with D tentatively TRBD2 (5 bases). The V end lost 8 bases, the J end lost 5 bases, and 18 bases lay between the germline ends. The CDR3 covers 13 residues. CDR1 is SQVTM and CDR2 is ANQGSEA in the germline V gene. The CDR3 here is CSSNIPGWETQYF. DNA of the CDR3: TGCAGCTCCAACATACCGGGATGGGAGACCCAGTACTTC.

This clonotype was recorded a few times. The CDR3 loop is CAAAQGLNGYTF. The CDR3 DNA sequence: TGTGCTGCAGCCCAAGGGCTGAATGGCTACACCTTC. The chain is built from TRBV28 and TRBJ1-2; D is unclear. The CDR3 totals 12 residues. The germline V gene encodes CDR1 MDHEN and CDR2 SYDVKM.

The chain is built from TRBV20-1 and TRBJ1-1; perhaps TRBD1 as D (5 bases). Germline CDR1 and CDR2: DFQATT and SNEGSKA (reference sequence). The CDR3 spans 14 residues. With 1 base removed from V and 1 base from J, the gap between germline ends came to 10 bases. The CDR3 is CSARAYTGNTEAFF. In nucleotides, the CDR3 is TGCAGTGCTAGAGCCTACACAGGGAACACTGAAGCTTTCTTT.

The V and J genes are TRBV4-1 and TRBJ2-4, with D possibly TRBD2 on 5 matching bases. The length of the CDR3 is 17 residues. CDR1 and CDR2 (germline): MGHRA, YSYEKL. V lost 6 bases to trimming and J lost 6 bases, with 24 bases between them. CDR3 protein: CASRSGPRGSRLNIQYF. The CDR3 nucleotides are TGCGCCAGCAGGAGTGGCCCTCGGGGTAGTCGGTTAAACATTCAGTACTTC.

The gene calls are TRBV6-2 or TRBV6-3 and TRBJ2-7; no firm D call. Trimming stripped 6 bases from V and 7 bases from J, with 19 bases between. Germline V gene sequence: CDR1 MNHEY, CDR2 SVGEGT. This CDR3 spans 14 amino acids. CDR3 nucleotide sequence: TGTGCCAGCAGCTATTCAGGAGTAGGATGGGAGCAGTACTTC. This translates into CASSYSGVGWEQYF.

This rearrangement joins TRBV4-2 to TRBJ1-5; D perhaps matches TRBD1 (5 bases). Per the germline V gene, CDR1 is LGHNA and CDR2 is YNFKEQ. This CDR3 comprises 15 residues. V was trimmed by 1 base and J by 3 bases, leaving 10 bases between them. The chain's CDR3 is CASSQALGANQPQHF. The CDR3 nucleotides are TGTGCCAGCAGCCAAGCTTTAGGGGCCAATCAGCCCCAGCATTTT.

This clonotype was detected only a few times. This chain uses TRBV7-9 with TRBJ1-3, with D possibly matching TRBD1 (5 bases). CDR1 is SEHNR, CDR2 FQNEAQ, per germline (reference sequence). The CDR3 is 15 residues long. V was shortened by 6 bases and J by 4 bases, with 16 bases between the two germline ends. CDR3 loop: CASSTLPQGGNTIYF. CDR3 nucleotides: TGTGCCAGCAGTACCTTGCCCCAGGGAGGAAACACCATATATTTT.

The CDR3 DNA follows: TGTGCCAGCAGTCGCCCTCCGGGGGGCGGGAAAGAGACCCAGTACTTC. It is translated as CASSRPPGGGKETQYF. The chain is built from TRBV6-5 and TRBJ2-5; D might be TRBD2 (7 bases). Trimming took off 5 bases at V and 3 bases at J, with 19 bases between the two ends. The CDR3 sequence is 16 residues long. Per germline, CDR1 MNHEY and CDR2 SVGAGI.

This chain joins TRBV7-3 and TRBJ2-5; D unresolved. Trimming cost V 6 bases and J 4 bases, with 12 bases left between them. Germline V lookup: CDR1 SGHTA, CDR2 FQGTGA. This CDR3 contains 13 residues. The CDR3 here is CASSIGFGETQYF. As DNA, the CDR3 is TGTGCCAGCAGTATTGGATTTGGAGAGACCCAGTACTTC.

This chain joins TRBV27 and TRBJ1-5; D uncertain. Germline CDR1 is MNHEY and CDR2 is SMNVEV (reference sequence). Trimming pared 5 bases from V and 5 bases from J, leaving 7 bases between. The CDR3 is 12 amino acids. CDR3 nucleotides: TGTGCCAGCAGTCCGCTCGATCAGCCCCAGCATTTT. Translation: CASSPLDQPQHF.

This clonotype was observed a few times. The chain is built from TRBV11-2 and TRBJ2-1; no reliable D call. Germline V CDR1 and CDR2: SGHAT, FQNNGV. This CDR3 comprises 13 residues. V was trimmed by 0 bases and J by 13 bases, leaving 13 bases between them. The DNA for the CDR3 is TGTGCCAGCAGCTTAGATCGGGCCGCTGTACAGTTCTTC. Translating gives CASSLDRAAVQFF.

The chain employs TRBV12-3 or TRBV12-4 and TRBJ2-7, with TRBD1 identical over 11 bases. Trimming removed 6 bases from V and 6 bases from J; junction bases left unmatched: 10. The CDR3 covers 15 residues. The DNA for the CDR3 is TGTGCCAGCAGATTAACCGGGACAGGGGGTGGCGAGCAGTACTTC. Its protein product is CASRLTGTGGGEQYF.

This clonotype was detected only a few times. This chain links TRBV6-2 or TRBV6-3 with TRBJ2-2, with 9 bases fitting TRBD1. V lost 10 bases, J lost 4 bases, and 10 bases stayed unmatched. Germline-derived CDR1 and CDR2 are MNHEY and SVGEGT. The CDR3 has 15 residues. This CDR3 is CATAGTGPFTGELFF. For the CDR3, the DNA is TGTGCCACCGCAGGGACAGGGCCTTTCACCGGGGAGCTGTTTTTT.

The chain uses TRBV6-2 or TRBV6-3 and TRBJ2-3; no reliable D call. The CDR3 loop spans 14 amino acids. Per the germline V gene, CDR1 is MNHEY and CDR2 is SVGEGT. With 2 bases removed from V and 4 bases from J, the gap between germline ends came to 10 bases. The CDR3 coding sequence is TGTGCCAGCAGTTACCCGGACCTAGCAGATACGCAGTATTTT. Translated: CASSYPDLADTQYF.

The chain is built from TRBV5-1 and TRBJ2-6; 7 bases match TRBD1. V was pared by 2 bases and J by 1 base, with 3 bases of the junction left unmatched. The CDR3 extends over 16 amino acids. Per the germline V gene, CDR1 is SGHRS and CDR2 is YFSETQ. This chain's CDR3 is CASSLEGASGANVLTF. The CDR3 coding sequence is TGCGCCAGCAGCTTAGAGGGGGCGTCTGGGGCCAACGTCCTGACTTTC.

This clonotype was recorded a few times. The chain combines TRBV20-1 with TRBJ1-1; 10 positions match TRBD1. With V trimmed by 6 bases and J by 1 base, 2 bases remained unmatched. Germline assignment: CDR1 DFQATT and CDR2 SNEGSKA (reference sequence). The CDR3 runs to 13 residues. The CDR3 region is CSARQGANTEAFF. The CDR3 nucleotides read TGCAGTGCGAGACAGGGGGCGAACACTGAAGCTTTCTTT.

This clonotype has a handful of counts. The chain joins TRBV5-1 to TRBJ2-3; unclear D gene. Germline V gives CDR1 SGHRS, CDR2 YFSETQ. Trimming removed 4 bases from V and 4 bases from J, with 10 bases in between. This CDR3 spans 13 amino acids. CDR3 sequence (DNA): TGCGCCAGCAGCGGGGAAAGCGCAGATACGCAGTATTTT. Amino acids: CASSGESADTQYF.